These T cell receptor beta chains were read from a single sample in a study of control samples from healthy donors and cancer patients. Sequencing used immunoSEQ multiplex PCR; TCRdb keeps in-frame clones, though not all of them. The sample shows 160,000 or so clones, approximately 94% of them seen only once. The sequenced sample was blood. Receptors were obtained from a woman in her thirties or forties in good health. Both conserved end residues are part of each CDR3. Each record gives: J gene, V gene, CDR3 protein.

TRBJ2-1 TRBV27 CASSLSGENEQFF
TRBJ2-7 TRBV23-1 CASSQSNLASSHEQYF
TRBJ1-3 TRBV27 CASSAGRPVGTIYF
TRBJ1-5 TRBV7-2 CASSLVRGQSHQPQHF
TRBJ2-2 TRBV9 CASTSGSGELFF
TRBJ1-6 TRBV5-1 CASSLGVTSYNSPLHF
TRBJ2-2 TRBV19 CASSMRGVDTGELFF
TRBJ2-1 TRBV27 CASGPRGSYNEQFF
TRBJ2-7 TRBV7-2 CASSLGPRVGTYEQYF
TRBJ1-2 TRBV7-2 CASSPGHVRDGYTF
TRBJ1-1 TRBV6-5 CASSYRTGTEAFF
TRBJ2-7 TRBV18 CASSPDWDSYYEQYF
TRBJ2-3 TRBV4-3 CASSLGQDTDTQYF
TRBJ1-5 TRBV18 CASSPGTRGIIGNQPQHF
TRBJ1-5 TRBV19 CASSGQGVFSNQPQHF
TRBJ2-5 TRBV21-1 CASSKERHSGRSQETQYF
TRBJ2-6 TRBV23-1 CASSQVTGHGGGNGANVLTF
TRBJ2-5 TRBV7-2 CASSPRGTLQETQYF